The 14 T cell receptor beta chains presented below share a single source sample, sequenced in a study of T cells after yellow fever vaccination. One entry per CDR3 protein results from TCRdb running MiXCR on the 5' RACE reads. Seen here are more than 350,000 distinct CDR3 sequences, under 14% observed once, and the top ten hold less than 20%. Sequenced here: PBMCs, sampled on the day of the first yellow fever vaccination. The origin of the receptors is a man in his late teens or twenties who received the YFV17D yellow fever vaccine.

This chain links TRBV4-1 with TRBJ1-2; no definite D call. CDR1 and CDR2 (germline): MGHRA, YSYEKL. V was cut by 0 bases and J by 8 bases, with 4 bases left in between. The CDR3 loop spans 11 amino acids. CDR3 loop: CASSQEKGYTF. DNA of the CDR3: TGCGCCAGCAGCCAAGAGAAGGGCTACACCTTC.

This clonotype was observed a handful of times. The rearrangement joins TRBV6-1 to TRBJ2-2; D not certain. This CDR3 is built from 15 residues. V lost 7 bases to trimming and J lost 6 bases, with 18 bases between them. CDR1 is MNHNS, CDR2 SASEGT, per germline. The CDR3 coding sequence is TGTGCCAGCACATTTGGGCCCCGAGTGGCCGGGGAGCTGTTTTTT. As protein: CASTFGPRVAGELFF.

The CDR3 region has the DNA TGTGCCAGCAGCAAGACAGGGGACCCTTTCTATGGCTACACCTTC. Translated: CASSKTGDPFYGYTF. The chain combines TRBV12-3 or TRBV12-4 with TRBJ1-2, with 8 bases identical to TRBD1. The J segment lost 4 bases and the V segment lost 6 bases, leaving 10 bases of the junction unmatched. This CDR3 region has 15 residues.

Here the CDR3 DNA reads TGTGCCACCAGCAGCGGCGGGGCCCCGGAGAGTGGCTACACCTTC. Translation gives CATSSGGAPESGYTF. The V gene is TRBV15, the J gene TRBJ1-2; D may be TRBD1 (5 bases). V gave up 3 bases and J gave up 7 bases, with 18 bases separating them. The germline CDR1 and CDR2 sequences are LNHNV and YYDKDF (reference sequence). The CDR3 extends over 15 amino acids.

This sequence joins TRBV19 and TRBJ2-7, with D unclear. This CDR3 spans 13 amino acids. CDR1 and CDR2 from the germline V gene are LNHDA and SQIVND (reference sequence). V dropped 10 bases and J dropped 2 bases, with 15 bases sitting between them. CDR3 residues: CATSPGIAYEQYF. CDR3 bases: TGTGCCACTTCCCCAGGCATCGCCTACGAGCAGTACTTC.

Many counts were recorded for this clonotype. V gene TRBV5-1 combines with J gene TRBJ2-1; TRBD2 aligns across 10 bases. Trimming took 4 bases from V and 1 from J; bases not matched to a gene: 8. The CDR3 extends over 17 amino acids. Germline loops: CDR1 SGHRS, CDR2 YFSETQ. CDR3 in amino acids: CASSGGSGGTSYNEQFF. In DNA, the CDR3 is TGCGCCAGCAGCGGGGGTAGCGGGGGGACTTCCTACAATGAGCAGTTCTTC.

This clonotype was detected a few times. This chain joins TRBV21-1 and TRBJ2-7; TRBD1, as called in the table, went unchecked against the DNA. TRBV21-1 is a recognized pseudogene. CDR3 length: 12 residues. Here the CDR3 DNA reads TGTGCCAGCAGCGGGGGGGCTTACGAGCAGTACGTC. Residues: CASSGGAYEQYV.

This chain joins TRBV20-1 and TRBJ2-1, with D possibly being TRBD1 or TRBD2 (6 bases each). CDR1 is DFQATT and CDR2 is SNEGSKA in the germline V gene (reference sequence). The CDR3 extends over 18 amino acids. Trimming left V 2 bases short and J 0 bases short, with 20 bases between. The CDR3 DNA follows: TGCAGTGCTAGAAAGATTCTACGGGGGCCCCGCTCCTACAATGAGCAGTTCTTC. Translating gives CSARKILRGPRSYNEQFF.

In its sample, this clonotype was seen many times. This chain joins TRBV29-1 and TRBJ2-1; possibly TRBD1 for D (6 bases). Germline lookup yields CDR1 SQVTM and CDR2 ANQGSEA. The CDR3 covers 13 residues. V lost 3 bases and J 13 bases, leaving 19 bases between the germline ends. The CDR3: CSVEGAHGGGQFF. CDR3 sequence (DNA): TGCAGCGTTGAGGGGGCGCATGGGGGTGGACAGTTCTTC.

This chain links TRBV7-8 with TRBJ2-5; D might be TRBD1 or TRBD2, each matching 6 bases. Germline V gene data show CDR1 as SGHVS and CDR2 as FQNEAQ. CDR3 length equals 13 residues. With 2 bases removed from V and 7 bases from J, the gap between germline ends came to 11 bases. CDR3 amino acids: CASSLRGGGTQYF. In DNA form, the CDR3 reads TGTGCCAGCAGCTTACGAGGGGGAGGGACCCAGTACTTC.

In this sample, this clonotype turned up a few times. V usage is TRBV7-2 and J usage is TRBJ1-1; D might be TRBD1 (5 bases). Germline V gene lookup returns CDR1 SGHTA and CDR2 FQGNSA. V lost 5 bases, J lost 0 bases, and 13 bases lay in between. The CDR3 contains 15 residues. CDR3 sequence reads: CASSNRDGLNTEAFF. Here the CDR3 DNA reads TGTGCCAGCAGCAACCGGGACGGCTTGAACACTGAAGCTTTCTTT. Complete variable domain (other parts from reference TRBV7-2 and TRBJ1-1): GAGVSQSPSNKVTEKGKDVELRCDPISGHTALYWYRQSLGQGLEFLIYFQGNSAPDKSGLPSDRFSAERTGGSVSTLTIQRTQQEDSAVYLCASSNRDGLNTEAFFGQGTRLTVV.

This clonotype came up a few times. CDR3 nucleotides: TGCGCCAGCAGCTCGGGACCCACGGGGGAGCAGTTCTTC. It translates to CASSSGPTGEQFF. The V gene is TRBV5-1, the J gene TRBJ2-1, with D perhaps being TRBD1 or TRBD2 (5 bases each). Germline V gene sequence: CDR1 SGHRS, CDR2 YFSETQ. This CDR3 has 13 residues. V lost 3 bases and J 10 bases, leaving 14 bases between the germline ends.

The genes are TRBV6-5 and TRBJ2-2, with 7 bases that match TRBD2. Germline CDR1 MNHEY, CDR2 SVGAGI. The CDR3 is made up of 16 amino acids. V lost 0 bases, J lost 2 bases, and 3 bases stayed unmatched. CDR3 nucleotides: TGTGCCAGCAGTTACTCGGGGGGGATAAACACCGGGGAGCTGTTTTTT. It codes for CASSYSGGINTGELFF.

The V and J genes are TRBV20-1 and TRBJ2-7; perhaps TRBD1 as D (6 bases). The germline CDR1 and CDR2 sequences are DFQATT and SNEGSKA (reference sequence). This CDR3 contains 16 residues. With 1 base removed from V and 6 bases from J, the gap between germline ends came to 22 bases. The CDR3 is CSARARQQGQLGEQYF. DNA of the CDR3: TGCAGTGCTAGAGCCAGACAACAAGGACAGCTCGGCGAGCAGTACTTC.